This TCR beta chain comes out of a study of blood T cells in healthy people across ages. Study-wide results and limits: Researchers deemed the diversity estimates from one million T cells underestimates. Long-lived donors had more naive CD4+ cells and higher diversity than aged donors. The unknown donor CMV status may have confounded expanded clonotype changes.

Together with a sample-barcoded 5' primer, a J-beta primer mix was included in a second PCR lasting about 7 to 11 cycles. MiXCR, applied by TCRdb to the 5' RACE reads, yields one record per CDR3 protein. The sample carries around 1,000,000 distinct CDR3 sequences, around two fifths recorded once. This clonotype turned up a few times. The antigen is unknown. The donors, healthy Caucasians from Russia, were aged 6 to 90. CDR1 is DFQATT and CDR2 is SNEGSKA in the germline V gene (reference sequence). Trimming stripped 3 bases from V and 14 bases from J, with 17 bases between. This CDR3 region has 13 residues.

The sequenced material came from blood. This clonotype was sampled from a man younger than 35 in good health. The chain employs TRBV20-1 and TRBJ1-6; a possible D gene is TRBD1 (6 bases). CDR3: CSARDSRGMALHF. CDR3 in DNA: TGCAGTGCTAGGGACAGTAGGGGTATGGCCCTCCACTTT.